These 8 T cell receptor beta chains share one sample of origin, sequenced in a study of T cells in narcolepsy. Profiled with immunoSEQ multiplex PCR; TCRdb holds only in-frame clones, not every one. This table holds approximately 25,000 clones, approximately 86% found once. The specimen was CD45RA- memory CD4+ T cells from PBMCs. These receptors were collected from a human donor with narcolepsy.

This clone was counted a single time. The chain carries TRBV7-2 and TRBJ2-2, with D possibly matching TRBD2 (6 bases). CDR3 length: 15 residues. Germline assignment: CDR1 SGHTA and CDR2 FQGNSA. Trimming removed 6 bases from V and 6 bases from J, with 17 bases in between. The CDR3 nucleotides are TGTGCCAGCAGTTCACTAGCCCTAGCGTCCGGGGAGCTGTTTTTT. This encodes CASSSLALASGELFF. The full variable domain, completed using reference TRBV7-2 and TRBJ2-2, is GAGVSQSPSNKVTEKGKDVELRCDPISGHTALYWYRQSLGQGLEFLIYFQGNSAPDKSGLPSDRFSAERTGGSVSTLTIQRTQQEDSAVYLCASSSLALASGELFFGEGSRLTVL.

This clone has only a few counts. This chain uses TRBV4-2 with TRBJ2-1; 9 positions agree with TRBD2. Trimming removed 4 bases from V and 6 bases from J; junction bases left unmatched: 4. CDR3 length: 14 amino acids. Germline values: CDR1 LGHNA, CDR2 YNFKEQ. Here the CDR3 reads CASSRAGGLNEQFF. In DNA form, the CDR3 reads TGTGCCAGCAGCCGGGCGGGGGGGCTCAATGAGCAGTTCTTC.

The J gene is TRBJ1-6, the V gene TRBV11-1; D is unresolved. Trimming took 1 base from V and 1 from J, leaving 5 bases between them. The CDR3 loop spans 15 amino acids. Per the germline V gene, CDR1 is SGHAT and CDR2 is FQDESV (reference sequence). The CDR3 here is CASSLDESYNSPLHF. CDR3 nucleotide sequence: TGTGCCAGCAGCTTAGATGAGTCCTATAATTCACCCCTCCACTTT. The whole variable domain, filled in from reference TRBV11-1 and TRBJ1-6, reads EAEVAQSPRYKITEKSQAVAFWCDPISGHATLYWYRQILGQGPELLVQFQDESVVDDSQLPKDRFSAERLKGVDSTLKIQPAELGDSAMYLCASSLDESYNSPLHFGNGTRLTVT.

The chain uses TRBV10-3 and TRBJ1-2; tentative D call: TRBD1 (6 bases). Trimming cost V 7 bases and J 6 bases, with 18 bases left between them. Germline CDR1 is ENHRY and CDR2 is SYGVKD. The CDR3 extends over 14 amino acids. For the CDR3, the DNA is TGTGCCATCACAGGCGGGGGGGCGAGTAATGGCTACACCTTC. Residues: CAITGGGASNGYTF.

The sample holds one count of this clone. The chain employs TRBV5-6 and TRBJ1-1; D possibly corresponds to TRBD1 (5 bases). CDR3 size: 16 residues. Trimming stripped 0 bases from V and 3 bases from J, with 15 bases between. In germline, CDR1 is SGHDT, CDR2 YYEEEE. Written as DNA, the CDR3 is TGTGCCAGCAGCTTGGTTGTGGTTGGGGGGGACACTGAAGCTTTCTTT. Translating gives CASSLVVVGGDTEAFF.

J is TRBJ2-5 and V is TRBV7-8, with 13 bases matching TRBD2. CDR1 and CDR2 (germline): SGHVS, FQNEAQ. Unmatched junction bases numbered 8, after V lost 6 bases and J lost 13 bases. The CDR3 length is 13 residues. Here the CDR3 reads CASSFGTSGVLYF. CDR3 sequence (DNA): TGTGCCAGCAGTTTCGGGACTAGCGGGGTCCTGTACTTC.

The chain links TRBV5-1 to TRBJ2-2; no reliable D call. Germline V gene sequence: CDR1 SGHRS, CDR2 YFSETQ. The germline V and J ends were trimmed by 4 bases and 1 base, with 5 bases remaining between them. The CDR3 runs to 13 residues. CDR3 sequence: CASSTVNTGELFF. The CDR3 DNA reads TGCGCCAGCAGCACGGTGAACACCGGGGAGCTGTTTTTT.

The CDR3 DNA reads TGTGCCAGCAGCTTGGGGGGCGGGACAGGGATTCTTAGCACAGATACGCAGTATTTT. This gives the protein CASSLGGGTGILSTDTQYF. The chain recombines TRBV5-6 with TRBJ2-3; 9 bases are a match to TRBD1. The length of the CDR3 is 19 residues. The germline gives CDR1 SGHDT, CDR2 YYEEEE. Trimming cost V 0 bases and J 0 bases; bases outside gene matches: 11. Full variable domain (outside the CDR3, taken from reference TRBV5-6 and TRBJ2-3): DAGVTQSPTHLIKTRGQQVTLRCSPKSGHDTVSWYQQALGQGPQFIFQYYEEEERQRGNFPDRFSGHQFPNYSSELNVNALLLGDSALYLCASSLGGGTGILSTDTQYFGPGTRLTVL.